The count of the clone carrying this TCR beta chain is one. What it binds is not known. This entry belongs to a study of cytomegalovirus exposure and HLA in healthy donors. As for the study in general: HLA-typed donors were the source of 90 million or so unique TCRs, which an early data release held. Regarding the study as a whole: In a later analysis, several top co-occurrence clusters appeared linked to parvovirus B19, influenza, CMV and Epstein-Barr virus. Previously analyzed data showed that most TCR beta V segments were productive at a frequency of about 87% or about 30%.

In the PCR, 60 Vbeta and 13 Jbeta primers were used. The protocol was immunoSEQ multiplex PCR, while the TCRdb copy is restricted to in-frame clones and leaves out a portion. The sample consists of approximately 130,000 clones, 75% of them appearing once. Germline V gene lookup returns CDR1 SGDLS and CDR2 YYNGEE. V was clipped by 3 bases and J by 1 base; unmatched bases: 4. The CDR3 has 14 amino acids. The chain carries TRBV9 and TRBJ2-7; 7 bases match TRBD2. The source of this sequence is a man younger than 40 in good health and CMV-seronegative. What was sequenced was PBMCs. CDR3 in DNA: TGTGCCAGCAGCGCTAGGGACTATTCCTACGAGCAGTACTTC. Residues: CASSARDYSYEQYF.